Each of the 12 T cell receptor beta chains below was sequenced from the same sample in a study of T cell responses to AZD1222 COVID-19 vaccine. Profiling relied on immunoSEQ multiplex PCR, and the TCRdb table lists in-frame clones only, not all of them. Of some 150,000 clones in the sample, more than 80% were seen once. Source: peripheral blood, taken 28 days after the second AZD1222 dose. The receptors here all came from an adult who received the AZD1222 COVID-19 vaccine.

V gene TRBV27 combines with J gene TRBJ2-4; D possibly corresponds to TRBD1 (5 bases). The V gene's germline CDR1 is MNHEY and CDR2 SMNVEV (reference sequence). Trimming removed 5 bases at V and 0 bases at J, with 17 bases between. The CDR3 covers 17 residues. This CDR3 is CASSSQDSSLAKNIQYF. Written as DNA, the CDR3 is TGTGCCAGCAGTAGCCAAGACAGTAGCCTAGCCAAAAACATTCAGTACTTC.

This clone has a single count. CDR3 in amino acids: CASSLASVNQPQHF. CDR3 bases: TGTGCCAGCAGCTTAGCGTCGGTCAATCAGCCCCAGCATTTT. This sequence joins TRBV7-9 and TRBJ1-5; D ambiguous. CDR1 SEHNR and CDR2 FQNEAQ come from the germline V gene (reference sequence). The CDR3 is 14 residues long. V was cut by 0 bases and J by 3 bases, with 6 bases left in between.

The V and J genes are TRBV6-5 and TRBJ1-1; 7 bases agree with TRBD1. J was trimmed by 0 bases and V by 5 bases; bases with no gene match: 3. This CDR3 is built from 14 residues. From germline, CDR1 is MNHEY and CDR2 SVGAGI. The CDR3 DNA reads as TGTGCCAGCAGTCCGGGACAGATGAACACTGAAGCTTTCTTT. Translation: CASSPGQMNTEAFF.

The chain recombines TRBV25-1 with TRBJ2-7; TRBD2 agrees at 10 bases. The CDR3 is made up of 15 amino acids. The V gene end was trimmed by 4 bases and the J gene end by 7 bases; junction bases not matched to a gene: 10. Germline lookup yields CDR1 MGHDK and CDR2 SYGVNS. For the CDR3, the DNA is TGTGCCAGCAGTGGCTCTAGCGGGAGCACGGGGGAGCAGTACTTC. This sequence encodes CASSGSSGSTGEQYF.

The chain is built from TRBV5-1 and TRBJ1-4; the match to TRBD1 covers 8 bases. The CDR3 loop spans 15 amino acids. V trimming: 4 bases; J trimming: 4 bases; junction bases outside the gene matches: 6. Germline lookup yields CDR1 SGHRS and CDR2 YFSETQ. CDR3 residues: CASSEPGQVNEKLFF. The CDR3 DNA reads TGCGCCAGCAGCGAACCGGGACAGGTTAATGAAAAACTGTTTTTT. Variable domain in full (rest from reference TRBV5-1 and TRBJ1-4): KAGVTQTPRYLIKTRGQQVTLSCSPISGHRSVSWYQQTPGQGLQFLFEYFSETQRNKGNFPGRFSGRQFSNSRSEMNVSTLELGDSALYLCASSEPGQVNEKLFFGSGTQLSVL.

The CDR3 here is CASSGPEAFF. The CDR3 coding sequence is TGTGCCAGCAGTGGGCCTGAAGCTTTCTTT. The chain joins TRBV2 to TRBJ1-1; D gene uncertain. V was trimmed by 4 bases and J by 6 bases, leaving 3 bases between them. CDR3 length equals 10 residues. Germline V gives CDR1 SNHLY, CDR2 FYNNEI.

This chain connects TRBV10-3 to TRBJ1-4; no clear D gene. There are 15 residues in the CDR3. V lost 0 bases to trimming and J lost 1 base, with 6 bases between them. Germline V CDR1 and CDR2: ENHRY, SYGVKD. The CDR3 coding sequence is TGTGCCATCAGTGAGTCCGGGCTAACTAATGAAAAACTGTTTTTT. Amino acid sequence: CAISESGLTNEKLFF.

The CDR3 is CAWSVSGPGLAGGRNTGELFF. The CDR3 DNA reads TGTGCCTGGAGTGTAAGTGGACCGGGACTAGCGGGGGGGAGGAACACCGGGGAGCTGTTTTTT. This chain connects TRBV30 to TRBJ2-2; TRBD2 matches 16 bases. The CDR3 length is 21 residues. The germline CDR1 and CDR2 sequences are GTSNPN and SVGIG (reference sequence). With 0 bases clipped from V and 1 base from J, the junction kept 11 bases outside the gene matches.

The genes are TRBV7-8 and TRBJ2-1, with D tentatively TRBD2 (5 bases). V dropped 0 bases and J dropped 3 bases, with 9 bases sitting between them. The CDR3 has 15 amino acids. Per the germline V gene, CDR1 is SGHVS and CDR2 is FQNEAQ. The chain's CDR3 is CASSLAGEYYNEQFF. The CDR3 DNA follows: TGTGCCAGCAGCTTAGCGGGAGAATACTACAATGAGCAGTTCTTC.

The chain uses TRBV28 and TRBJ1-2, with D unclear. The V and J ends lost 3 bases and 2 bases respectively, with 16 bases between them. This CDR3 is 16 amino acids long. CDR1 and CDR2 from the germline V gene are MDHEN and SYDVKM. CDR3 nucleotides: TGTGCCAGCAGTTTGGTTAGTACGGCGTTAAACTATGGCTACACCTTC. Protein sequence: CASSLVSTALNYGYTF.

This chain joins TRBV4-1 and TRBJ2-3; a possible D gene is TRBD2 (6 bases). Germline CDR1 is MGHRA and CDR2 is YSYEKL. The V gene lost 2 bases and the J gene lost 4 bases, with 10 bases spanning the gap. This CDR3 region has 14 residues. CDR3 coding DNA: TGCGCCAGCAGCCAAAGAGCTAGCGCAGATACGCAGTATTTT. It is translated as CASSQRASADTQYF.

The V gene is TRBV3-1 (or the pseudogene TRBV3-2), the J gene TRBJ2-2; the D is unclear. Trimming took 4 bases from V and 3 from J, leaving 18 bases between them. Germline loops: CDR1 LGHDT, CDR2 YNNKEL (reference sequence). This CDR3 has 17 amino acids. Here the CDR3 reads CASSPGPHREYTGELFF. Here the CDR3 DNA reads TGTGCCAGCAGCCCTGGACCCCATCGTGAATACACCGGGGAGCTGTTTTTT.